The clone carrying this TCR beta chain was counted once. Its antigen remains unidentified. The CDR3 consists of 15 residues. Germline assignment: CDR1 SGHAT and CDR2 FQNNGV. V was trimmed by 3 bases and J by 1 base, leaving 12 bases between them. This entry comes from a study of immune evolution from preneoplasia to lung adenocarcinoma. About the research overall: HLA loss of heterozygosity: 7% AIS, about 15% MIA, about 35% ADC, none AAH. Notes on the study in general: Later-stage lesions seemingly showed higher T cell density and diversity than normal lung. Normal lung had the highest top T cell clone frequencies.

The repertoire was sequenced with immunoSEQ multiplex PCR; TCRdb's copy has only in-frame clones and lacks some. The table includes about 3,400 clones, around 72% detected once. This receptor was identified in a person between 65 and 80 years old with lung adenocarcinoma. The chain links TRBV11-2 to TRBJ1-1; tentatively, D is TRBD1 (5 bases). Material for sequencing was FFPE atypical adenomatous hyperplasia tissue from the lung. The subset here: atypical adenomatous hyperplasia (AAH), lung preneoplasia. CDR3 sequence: CASSLRNGGNTEAFF. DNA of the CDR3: TGTGCCAGCAGCTTGAGAAACGGGGGGAACACTGAAGCTTTCTTT.